The rows below give T cell receptor beta chains drawn from one sample of a study of T cell repertoires in cytomegalovirus infection. The antigens for these receptors are not known. TCRdb re-called the reads with MiXCR, one entry per CDR3 protein. The sample includes about 770,000 distinct CDR3 sequences, about 29% of them seen just once. The sample consisted of cultured CD8+ T cells from PBMCs, taken from culture after CMV antigen stimulation. The receptors stem from a human donor in good health (CMV status not recorded). Some clones in this sample may be carry-over from other donors' samples. CDR3s include the opening cysteine and the closing phenylalanine or tryptophan. D genes are given only for firm matches. Clone size is not always given. Where it is, it says once, few, many or a class for expanded clones.

D	V	J	size	CDR3	DNA
TRBD2	TRBV7-6	TRBJ2-3	many	CASSSNQRGIDTQYF	TGTGCCAGCAGCTCCAACCAGCGGGGGATAGATACGCAGTATTTT
TRBD1	TRBV2	TRBJ2-3	-	CASSADREFTDTQYF	TGTGCCAGCAGTGCAGACAGGGAGTTTACAGATACGCAGTATTTT
TRBD1	TRBV6-5	TRBJ1-1	few	CASSLRTGGSMNTEAFF	TGTGCCAGCAGTCTACGGACAGGGGGCTCGATGAACACTGAAGCTTTCTTT
TRBD2	TRBV7-3	TRBJ2-3	few	CASCPTSGETDTQYF	TGTGCCAGCTGCCCGACTAGCGGGGAAACAGATACGCAGTATTTT
-	TRBV7-6	TRBJ1-4	many	CASRLRATNEKLFF	TGTGCCAGCAGGTTGCGGGCAACTAATGAAAAACTGTTTTTT
-	TRBV24-1	TRBJ2-1	-	CATSDYSGANEQFF	TGTGCCACCAGTGATTATTCCGGGGCCAATGAGCAGTTCTTC
TRBD1	TRBV4-1	TRBJ1-1	few	CASSQSPGQGTEAFF	TGCGCCAGCAGCCAATCTCCGGGACAGGGTACTGAAGCTTTCTTT
-	TRBV6-5	TRBJ1-1	few	CASRNSSGHLNTEAFF	TGTGCCAGCAGGAATTCATCCGGACACCTGAACACTGAAGCTTTCTTT
-	TRBV12-3/TRBV12-4	TRBJ1-2	-	CASSPLMRAVYGYTF	TGTGCCAGCAGTCCCCTTATGAGGGCCGTCTACGGCTACACCTTC
-	TRBV7-9	TRBJ1-2	few	CASTQGRGYGYTF	TGTGCCAGCACGCAGGGTAGGGGCTATGGCTACACCTTC
TRBD2	TRBV12-3/TRBV12-4	TRBJ2-1	few	CASTLRGQRGGEQFF	TGTGCCAGCACCCTGCGAGGGCAGCGGGGGGGGGAGCAGTTCTTC
-	TRBV19	TRBJ1-2	few	CASSKTFRDTTYGYTF	TGTGCCAGTAGTAAAACCTTCCGGGACACCACCTATGGCTACACCTTC
-	TRBV20-1	TRBJ1-1	-	CSARGGVPEAFF	TGCAGTGCTAGAGGAGGGGTCCCTGAAGCTTTCTTT
-	TRBV28	TRBJ1-1	-	CASSLLDGGDTEAFF	TGTGCCAGCAGTCTACTGGACGGGGGAGACACTGAAGCTTTCTTT
-	TRBV15	TRBJ1-5	-	CATSRGGQFNQPQHF	TGTGCCACCAGCAGAGGTGGGCAGTTCAATCAGCCCCAGCATTTT
-	TRBV5-8	TRBJ2-3	-	CASSLEAFTDTQYF	TGTGCCAGCAGCTTGGAAGCATTCACAGATACGCAGTATTTT